The 10 T cell receptor beta chains listed next were all sequenced from one sample in a study of T cells in women clearing cervical HPV infection. Clones were sequenced by immunoSEQ multiplex PCR, and TCRdb holds only the in-frame ones, with some missing. The sample totals some 30,000 clones; its top ten clones hold 4.3%. The sequencing sample was made of blood buffy coat. These receptors all stem from a woman between 18 and 69 years old with a cervical HPV16 infection that either progressed to CIN3+ or cleared (not recorded which).

To note about this clone: The sequenced fragment ends 3 residues before the CDR3 boundary, so the rest is inferred from the germline J gene. J is TRBJ2-1 and V is TRBV11-3; tentatively, D is TRBD2 (6 bases). The CDR3 runs 13 residues. Trimming took 4 bases from V and 8 from J, leaving 12 bases between them. Germline CDR1 SGHNT, CDR2 YENEEA. This chain's CDR3 is CASSSGLLHEQFF. The sequenced part of the CDR3 DNA is TGTGCCAGCAGCTCGGGACTTCTGCATGAG.

Comments on this clone: The CDR3 is cut off 3 residues early in the read; its end comes from the germline J gene. The rearrangement joins TRBV29-1 to TRBJ1-4; tentatively, D is TRBD1 (5 bases). There are 13 residues in the CDR3. With 1 base removed from V and 5 bases from J, the gap between germline ends came to 8 bases. Germline CDR1 reads SQVTM; CDR2 reads ANQGSEA. CDR3 sequence reads: CSVEGQGNEKLFF. The CDR3 DNA, read in part, is TGCAGCGTTGAAGGGCAGGGAAATGAAAAA.

Comment on this clone: The sequence runs out 3 residues before the end of the CDR3; the remainder is reconstructed from the germline J gene. The chain combines TRBV20-1 with TRBJ1-2, with TRBD1 matching over 7 bases. Germline CDR1 reads DFQATT; CDR2 reads SNEGSKA (reference sequence). CDR3 length: 16 amino acids. The ends lost 0 bases at V and 4 bases at J; junction bases unmatched: 11. CDR3 DNA (partial): TGCAGTGCTAGAGATATTAACTCCGGGACAGTCTATGGC. Protein: CSARDINSGTVYG. The full CDR3 sequence reads CSARDINSGTVYGYTF.

The sequenced CDR3 bases are TGTGCCAGCAGTATAGACAGATACAATCAGCCC. This sequence encodes CASSIDRYNQP. The full-length CDR3 reads as CASSIDRYNQPQHF. The chain is built from TRBV2 and TRBJ1-5; TRBD1 might be the D (5 bases). The read ends 3 residues early relative to the CDR3; the germline J gene fills the gap. The CDR3 sequence is 14 residues long. With 5 bases removed from V and 3 bases from J, the gap between germline ends came to 11 bases. Germline CDR1 and CDR2: SNHLY and FYNNEI.

As concerns this clone: Read data end 3 residues before the CDR3 end; the end is taken from the germline J gene. This chain links TRBV30 with TRBJ2-3; D could derive from TRBD1 or TRBD2 (8 bases each). There are 16 residues in the CDR3. The germline gives CDR1 GTSNPN, CDR2 SVGIG (reference sequence). The CDR3 protein is CAWSGPGGIAGQPQYF. CDR3 DNA, as far as it was read: TGTGCCTGGAGTGGACCAGGGGGCATAGCGGGACAGCCG.

About this clone: The read ends 3 residues shy of where the CDR3 ends; the end is completed using the germline J gene. The rearrangement joins TRBV19 to TRBJ1-4, with 7 bases aligning to TRBD1. The CDR3 totals 15 residues. Germline CDR1 and CDR2: LNHDA and SQIVND (reference sequence). V lost 7 bases to trimming and J lost 4 bases; unmatched junction nucleotides: 9. Here the CDR3 reads CASKRQGGLNEKLFF. CDR3 DNA, as far as it was read: TGTGCCAGTAAGCGCCAGGGGGGTCTTAATGAAAAA.

Comments on this clone: Coverage ceases 3 residues before the CDR3 finishes, and the germline J gene fills in the end. The chain combines TRBV30 with TRBJ1-2, with D possibly TRBD1 on 5 matching bases. The V end lost 3 bases, the J end lost 3 bases, and 14 bases lay between the germline ends. The CDR3 runs 14 residues. CDR1 is GTSNPN, CDR2 SVGIG, per germline (reference sequence). CDR3 sequence: CAWRGDSLYYGYTF. CDR3 bases read: TGTGCCTGGAGGGGCGACAGTCTGTACTATGGC.

Regarding this clone: The read halts 3 residues ahead of the CDR3 end, with the missing end drawn from the germline J gene. J is TRBJ1-2 and V is TRBV18; D may be TRBD1 (5 bases). In germline, CDR1 is KGHSH, CDR2 LQKENI. The CDR3 sequence is 16 residues long. The CDR3 DNA, read in part, is TGTGCCAGCTCCCCAGTAGCGGGAGGGCCAGGGAATGAC. As protein: CASSPVAGGPGND. The entire CDR3 sequence reads CASSPVAGGPGNDYTF.

Notes on this clone: Read coverage stops 3 residues before the CDR3 terminus; the germline J gene supplies the remainder. The chain combines TRBV7-9 with TRBJ1-2; perhaps TRBD1 as D (6 bases). Germline CDR1 and CDR2: SEHNR and FQNEAQ (reference sequence). The CDR3 contains 12 residues. Between the trimmed V and J ends, which lost 5 bases and 5 bases, there was a span of 9 bases. The sequenced CDR3 bases are TGTGCCAGCAGCCCGGACAGTTATGGC. This codes for CASSPDSYG. The complete CDR3 reads CASSPDSYGYTF.

Points on this clone: Read coverage stops 3 residues before the CDR3 terminus; the germline J gene supplies the remainder. This rearrangement joins TRBV7-2 to TRBJ2-7, with D perhaps matching TRBD1 (6 bases). The CDR3 is 14 amino acids. CDR1 and CDR2 (germline): SGHTA, FQGNSA. Between the trimmed V and J ends, which lost 1 base and 3 bases, there was a span of 10 bases. The CDR3 bases that were read are TGTGCCAGCAGCTTAGGGACAGTCTTCTACGAG. Translated, it gives CASSLGTVFYE. The complete CDR3 reads CASSLGTVFYEQYF. The full variable domain, completed using reference TRBV7-2 and TRBJ2-7, is GAGVSQSPSNKVTEKGKDVELRCDPISGHTALYWYRQSLGQGLEFLIYFQGNSAPDKSGLPSDRFSAERTGGSVSTLTIQRTQQEDSAVYLCASSLGTVFYEQYFGPGTRLTVT.